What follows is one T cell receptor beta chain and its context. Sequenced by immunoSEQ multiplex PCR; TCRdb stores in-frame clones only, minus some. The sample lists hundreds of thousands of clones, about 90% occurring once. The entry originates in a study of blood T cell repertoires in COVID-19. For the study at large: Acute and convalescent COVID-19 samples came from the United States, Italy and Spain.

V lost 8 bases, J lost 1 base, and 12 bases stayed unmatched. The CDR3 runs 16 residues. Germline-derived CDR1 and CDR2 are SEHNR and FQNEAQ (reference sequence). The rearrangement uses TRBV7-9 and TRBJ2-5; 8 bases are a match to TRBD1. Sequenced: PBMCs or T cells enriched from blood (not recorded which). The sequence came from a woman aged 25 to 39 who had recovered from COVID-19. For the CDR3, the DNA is TGTGCCAGCGGAGGACGACAGGGGAGAGTCCAAGAGACCCAGTACTTC. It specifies CASGGRQGRVQETQYF.